Presented here are 29 T cell receptor beta chains from one specimen sequenced in a study of regulatory T cells in long-lasting Graves disease. The time point here: newly diagnosed GD, antithyroid drugs for less than 3 months. Scientists built the TCR library using RNA that was extracted from PBMCs. Combining iRepertoire HTBI primers with Arm-PCR of CDR3 regions, the authors built TCR beta libraries. TCRdb itself ran the multiplex PCR reads through MiXCR, one entry per CDR3 protein. The sample includes 450,000 to 650,000 distinct CDR3 sequences, roughly 15% seen only once; the top ten take just under 25%. The sample was also linked to a second study, of T cells in Graves' hyperthyroidism and ophthalmopathy.

This material consisted of peripheral blood mononuclear cells (PBMCs), taken at new diagnosis, from a patient treated with antithyroid drugs. The receptors come from a middle-aged woman with Graves disease.

The chain carries TRBV7-2 and TRBJ2-2, with no clear D. The CDR3 is made up of 14 amino acids. V was cut by 3 bases and J by 6 bases, with 11 bases left in between. The germline gives CDR1 SGHTA, CDR2 FQGNSA. CDR3 DNA sequence: TGTGCCAGCAGCTTTTCCGAGGACGCCGGGGAGCTGTTTTTT. This encodes CASSFSEDAGELFF.

The chain couples TRBV27 to TRBJ2-3, with D possibly being TRBD1 (5 bases). Germline loops: CDR1 MNHEY, CDR2 SMNVEV (reference sequence). Trimming took off 10 bases at V and 2 bases at J, with 16 bases between the two ends. CDR3 size: 14 residues. DNA of the CDR3: TGTGCCACCTCCCTCAACAGGATCACAGATACGCAGTATTTT. This encodes CATSLNRITDTQYF.

This clonotype has at least ten counts. The CDR3 DNA follows: TGTGCCAGCAAAGGACAGGGGAACACTGAAGCTTTCTTT. It codes for CASKGQGNTEAFF. This sequence joins TRBV2 and TRBJ1-1; TRBD1 matches at 8 bases. V lost 7 bases and J lost 1; bases outside the gene matches: 2. The CDR3 is 13 residues long. Germline CDR1 reads SNHLY; CDR2 reads FYNNEI.

This clonotype occurred many times. This chain uses TRBV6-2 or TRBV6-3 with TRBJ2-7; D not certain. CDR1 MNHEY and CDR2 SVGEGT come from the germline V gene. V lost 8 bases to trimming and J lost 3 bases, with 14 bases between them. This CDR3 spans 13 amino acids. CDR3 sequence reads: CASGSGRSYEQYF. The CDR3 coding sequence is TGTGCCAGCGGGTCAGGACGTAGCTACGAGCAGTACTTC.

This clonotype has more than one count but fewer than ten. The chain carries TRBV19 and TRBJ1-5; tentatively, D is TRBD1 (6 bases). Germline CDR1 reads LNHDA; CDR2 reads SQIVND (reference sequence). Trimming removed 3 bases at V and 1 base at J, with 22 bases between. The length of the CDR3 is 19 residues. Written as DNA, the CDR3 is TGTGCCAGTAGTATCCCGGCAGGGAGGAGGAGGGGGAGCAATCAGCCCCAGCATTTT. This encodes CASSIPAGRRRGSNQPQHF.

In its sample, this clonotype was seen a few times. The V and J genes are TRBV4-1 and TRBJ2-7; TRBD2 aligns across 7 bases. The CDR3 runs to 16 residues. V trimming: 4 bases; J trimming: 2 bases; junction bases outside the gene matches: 11. Germline CDR1 MGHRA, CDR2 YSYEKL. The CDR3 loop is CASSRVAGDYAYEQYF. CDR3 bases: TGCGCCAGCAGCCGGGTAGCCGGGGACTATGCCTACGAGCAGTACTTC.

Remarks on this clonotype: It may be a read error: a sequence one base away is much more abundant. V is TRBV11-3 and J is TRBJ2-1; 9 bases match TRBD1. The CDR3 is 13 amino acids. Germline lookup yields CDR1 SGHNT and CDR2 YENEEA. Losses at the gene ends were 4 bases for V and 5 bases for J; bases not matched to a gene: 0. The CDR3 DNA sequence: TGTGCCAGCAGCTGGGACAGGGACAATGAGCAGTTCTTC. The encoded protein is CASSWDRDNEQFF.

This chain connects TRBV10-3 to TRBJ1-5; 9 bases align to TRBD1. The junction had 3 bases not matched to a gene; V was cut back by 2 bases and J by 4 bases. The CDR3 is 15 residues long. The germline gives CDR1 ENHRY, CDR2 SYGVKD. The DNA for the CDR3 is TGTGCCATCAGTGAGACAGACAGGGGGAATCAGCCCCAGCATTTT. Translating gives CAISETDRGNQPQHF.

This chain joins TRBV9 and TRBJ2-2, with D uncertain. This CDR3 region has 17 residues. Germline CDR1 and CDR2: SGDLS and YYNGEE. The germline V and J ends were trimmed by 4 bases and 0 bases, with 16 bases remaining between them. In DNA form, the CDR3 reads TGTGCCAGCAGCCCCAGTCCCATCCCCCCGAACACCGGGGAGCTGTTTTTT. Its protein is CASSPSPIPPNTGELFF.

The chain links TRBV7-6 to TRBJ2-3; D might be TRBD2 (6 bases). Trimming removed 2 bases from V and 2 bases from J, with 14 bases in between. The CDR3 is made up of 16 amino acids. Germline CDR1 reads SGHVS; CDR2 reads FNYEAQ. CDR3 nucleotides: TGTGCCAGCAGCTTACGACTAGAGTCTGTCACAGATACGCAGTATTTT. Protein product: CASSLRLESVTDTQYF.

Many counts were recorded for this clonotype. At one end, the junction sequence differs from germline, possibly due to a read error. The V call is TRBV10-2, the J call TRBJ1-4; D call uncertain. There are 12 residues in the CDR3. CDR1 and CDR2 from the germline V gene are WSHSY and SAAADI. The CDR3 sequence is CASSELNEKLFF. The CDR3, as DNA: TGTGCCAGCAGCGAACTTAATGAAAAACTGTTTTTT.

This clonotype was recorded at least ten times. The chain links TRBV6-5 to TRBJ2-3; D possibly corresponds to TRBD2 (7 bases). V was clipped by 3 bases and J by 7 bases, with 20 bases between them. CDR1 is MNHEY and CDR2 is SVGAGI in the germline V gene. This CDR3 has 16 residues. CDR3 amino acids: CASSYTSVGAGNTQYF. The CDR3 DNA reads TGTGCCAGCAGTTATACTAGCGTGGGGGCGGGAAATACGCAGTATTTT.

This clonotype was seen ten or more times. V is TRBV29-1 and J is TRBJ1-1; unclear D gene. This CDR3 region has 15 residues. Germline loops: CDR1 SQVTM, CDR2 ANQGSEA. V lost 2 bases, J lost 0 bases, and 13 bases lay in between. The CDR3 region is CSVEQLIVMNTEAFF. CDR3 in DNA: TGCAGCGTTGAACAGCTAATAGTCATGAACACTGAAGCTTTCTTT.

This clonotype was observed a handful of times. The rearrangement joins TRBV12-3 or TRBV12-4 to TRBJ2-1, with 8 bases identical to TRBD2. Trimming cost V 8 bases and J 4 bases; bases outside gene matches: 4. This CDR3 has 13 residues. The CDR3 region has the DNA TGTGCCAGCTCGGTAGCGGGGTACAATGAGCAGTTCTTC. It yields the protein CASSVAGYNEQFF.

This clonotype was recorded many times. This sequence joins TRBV12-3 or TRBV12-4 and TRBJ2-3, with D perhaps being TRBD1 or TRBD2 (5 bases each). The CDR3 runs 14 residues. V lost 3 bases and J lost 4, with 11 bases in between. For the CDR3, the DNA is TGTGCCAGCAGTTTGAGGGGAAAGGCAGATACGCAGTATTTT. This translates into CASSLRGKADTQYF.

This clonotype occurred many times. The rearrangement joins TRBV28 to TRBJ2-5; a weak D match, TRBD2 (5 bases). Germline V gene data show CDR1 as MDHEN and CDR2 as SYDVKM. Trimming shortened V by 7 bases and J by 5 bases, and 14 bases separated the two germline ends. The CDR3 contains 13 residues. The CDR3 spells CASNLQTGETQYF. The CDR3, as DNA: TGTGCCAGCAATCTCCAGACGGGGGAGACCCAGTACTTC.

This clonotype occurred a few times. This chain connects TRBV5-6 to TRBJ2-7; D is unresolved. The CDR3 has 12 amino acids. V was cut by 4 bases and J by 7 bases, with 12 bases left in between. Germline V gene sequence: CDR1 SGHDT, CDR2 YYEEEE. The CDR3 loop reads CASSLIGEEQYF. CDR3 in DNA: TGTGCCAGCAGCCTCATCGGTGAAGAGCAGTACTTC.

This clonotype was counted ten times or more. CDR3 bases: TGTGCCAGCAGTTACACGAGTCCGGGACAGAGTGCAACTAATGAAAAACTGTTTTTT. This translates into CASSYTSPGQSATNEKLFF. The rearrangement links TRBV6-2 or TRBV6-3 to TRBJ1-4; 7 bases align to TRBD1. The CDR3 has 19 amino acids. Unmatched junction bases numbered 12, after V lost 2 bases and J lost 0 bases. In germline, CDR1 is MNHEY, CDR2 SVGEGT.

In this sample, this clonotype turned up many times. The chain couples TRBV2 to TRBJ2-7; TRBD1 matches at 9 bases. Unmatched junction bases numbered 5, after V lost 6 bases and J lost 2 bases. Germline V gene sequence: CDR1 SNHLY, CDR2 FYNNEI. The CDR3 sequence is 14 residues long. The chain's CDR3 is CASSPGTGPYEQYF. The CDR3 DNA reads as TGTGCCAGCAGCCCCGGGACAGGGCCCTACGAGCAGTACTTC.

This clonotype was observed a handful of times. The chain uses TRBV30 and TRBJ2-2; D may be TRBD2 (6 bases). Looked up from germline, CDR1 is GTSNPN and CDR2 is SVGIG (reference sequence). V lost 0 bases and J lost 2, with 10 bases in between. The CDR3 is 15 residues long. CDR3 region: CAWSVGGINTGELFF. CDR3 coding DNA: TGTGCCTGGAGTGTTGGCGGGATTAACACCGGGGAGCTGTTTTTT. The whole variable domain, remainder taken from reference TRBV30 and TRBJ2-2, is SQTIHQWPATLVQPVGSPLSLECTVEGTSNPNLYWYRQAAGRGLQLLFYSVGIGQISSEVPQNLSASRPQDRQFILSSKKLLLSDSGFYLCAWSVGGINTGELFFGEGSRLTVL.

In its sample, this clonotype was seen a few times. This rearrangement joins TRBV6-2 or TRBV6-3 to TRBJ1-2, with D unresolved. In germline, CDR1 is MNHEY, CDR2 SVGEGT. V was shortened by 0 bases and J by 4 bases, with 9 bases between the two germline ends. This CDR3 contains 14 residues. CDR3 coding DNA: TGTGCCAGCAGTTACTCGGCCTCATCCTATGGCTACACCTTC. Its protein product is CASSYSASSYGYTF.

For this clonotype: A much more abundant neighbour one base away suggests this may be a read error. The rearrangement links TRBV30 to TRBJ2-2; 10 bases line up with TRBD1. The CDR3 runs 15 residues. V shed 8 bases and J 1 base; nucleotides not matched to a gene: 7. The germline CDR1 and CDR2 sequences are GTSNPN and SVGIG (reference sequence). This CDR3 reads CAGSGTGENTGELFF. The DNA for the CDR3 is TGTGCCGGGTCGGGGACAGGGGAGAACACCGGGGAGCTGTTTTTT.

A remark on this clonotype: A much larger clone lies one base from this, so it may be a read error. The chain carries TRBV3-1 and TRBJ2-3; possible D gene TRBD2, 5 bases. This CDR3 region has 12 residues. Germline V lookup: CDR1 LGHDT, CDR2 YNNKEL (reference sequence). The CDR3 DNA reads TGTGCCAGCAGCACCCGGGGATATAAAACTTTCTTT. This encodes CASSTRGYKTFF.

This clonotype was recorded at least ten times. V and J are TRBV6-5 and TRBJ2-1; TRBD2 matches at 9 bases. This CDR3 spans 16 amino acids. Germline V gene sequence: CDR1 MNHEY, CDR2 SVGAGI. Losses at the gene ends were 0 bases for V and 8 bases for J; bases not matched to a gene: 8. The CDR3 is CASSYSSRGGRDEQFF. The CDR3 nucleotides read TGTGCCAGCAGTTACTCCTCGCGGGGGGGTAGGGATGAGCAGTTCTTC.

At least ten counts were recorded for this clonotype. The chain combines TRBV12-3 or TRBV12-4 with TRBJ1-4; maybe TRBD1 (6 bases). The length of the CDR3 is 16 residues. V was clipped by 3 bases and J by 0 bases, with 11 bases between them. The DNA for the CDR3 is TGTGCCAGCAGTTTGGCGACAGGAGCAACTAATGAAAAACTGTTTTTT. This gives the protein CASSLATGATNEKLFF.

Concerning this clonotype: A far more abundant clone sits one base away, making this likely a read error. This chain uses TRBV27 with TRBJ2-1; TRBD1 matches at 7 bases. The J call is doubtful: the DNA matches TRBJ2-5 better. The CDR3 sequence is 15 residues long. CDR1 and CDR2 (germline): MNHEY, SMNVEV (reference sequence). In DNA form, the CDR3 reads TGTGCCAGCAGTTCCTCAGAAAGGGGGCAAGAGGCCCAGTACTTC. This gives the protein CASSSSERGQEAQYF.

CDR3 protein: CASRAQGRFTDTQYF. CDR3 nucleotide sequence: TGTGCCAGCAGGGCTCAGGGGCGGTTCACAGATACGCAGTATTTT. The chain has TRBV9 and TRBJ2-3; D might be TRBD1 (6 bases). The CDR3 runs to 15 residues. The germline CDR1 and CDR2 sequences are SGDLS and YYNGEE. V gave up 5 bases and J gave up 2 bases, with 15 bases separating them.

This clonotype was detected ten times or more. The chain employs TRBV18 and TRBJ1-3, with D perhaps matching TRBD1 (5 bases). Trimming removed 2 bases at V and 2 bases at J, with 10 bases between. This CDR3 contains 15 residues. Germline assignment: CDR1 KGHSH and CDR2 LQKENI. The CDR3 region has the DNA TGTGCCAGCTCACCATTACAGGACCCTGGAAACACCATATATTTT. It yields the protein CASSPLQDPGNTIYF.

This clonotype has ten or more counts. The chain joins TRBV20-1 to TRBJ2-5, with TRBD1 matching 8 bases. Germline trimming cut 3 bases from V and 2 bases from J; bases unmatched to any gene: 11. Per germline, CDR1 DFQATT and CDR2 SNEGSKA (reference sequence). The CDR3 consists of 16 residues. CDR3 DNA: TGCAGTGCTAGTGGTTTTGGGACAGGTGGACAAGAGACCCAGTACTTC. Protein product: CSASGFGTGGQETQYF.